These 24 T cell receptor beta chains were all obtained from the same sample, sequenced in a study of PD-L1 blockade in urothelial cancer (dated by TCRdb to the late 2010s). In the paper's terms, the time point label means: pretreatment peripheral blood. Library preparation employed the immunoSEQ multiplex PCR assay. Held by TCRdb, this immuneACCESS table contains in-frame sequences only and omits some clones. Under half of the omission traces to an unresolved V gene where checked; the cause of the rest is unknown. The table for this sample lists approximately 79,000 clones; 85% of them were counted only once. The ten largest clonotypes hold less than 8.5% of the sample. The input for sequencing was PBMCs, taken around atezolizumab (anti-PD-L1) treatment. These receptor sequences come from a man aged 35 to 55 with urothelial cancer.

In this sample, this clone turned up a few times. This chain links TRBV5-1 with TRBJ1-4; D remains ambiguous. Trimming removed 1 base from V and 12 bases from J, with 7 bases in between. The germline V gene encodes CDR1 SGHRS and CDR2 YFSETQ. This CDR3 contains 11 residues. CDR3 sequence reads: CASSLNRELFF. The CDR3 DNA reads TGCGCCAGCAGCTTGAATCGCGAACTGTTTTTT.

The chain employs TRBV18 and TRBJ2-1, with TRBD2 identical over 8 bases. Germline trimming cut 3 bases from V and 11 bases from J; bases unmatched to any gene: 6. Germline V gene sequence: CDR1 KGHSH, CDR2 LQKENI. The length of the CDR3 is 13 residues. The chain's CDR3 is CASSPTSDDQQFF. The CDR3 coding sequence is TGTGCCAGCTCACCGACTAGCGACGATCAGCAGTTCTTC.

The genes are TRBV2 and TRBJ2-1; weak D call: TRBD1 (6 bases). There are 16 residues in the CDR3. The V end lost 2 bases, the J end lost 0 bases, and 11 bases lay between the germline ends. Germline CDR1 is SNHLY and CDR2 is FYNNEI. The CDR3 spells CASSEPQGTSYNEQFF. The CDR3 DNA follows: TGTGCCAGCAGTGAACCGCAGGGGACCTCCTACAATGAGCAGTTCTTC.

The chain carries TRBV4-1 and TRBJ1-5, with 7 bases fitting TRBD1. The CDR3 contains 20 residues. Germline V lookup: CDR1 MGHRA, CDR2 YSYEKL. Trimming cost V 0 bases and J 0 bases; bases outside gene matches: 14. The CDR3 DNA is TGCGCCAGCAGCCAAGAGAGAAACAGGGGCCAGGGTTATAGCAATCAGCCCCAGCATTTT. Residues: CASSQERNRGQGYSNQPQHF.

The rearrangement links TRBV19 to TRBJ1-1, with D hard to call. The V gene's germline CDR1 is LNHDA and CDR2 SQIVND (reference sequence). Trimming left V 1 base short and J 4 bases short, with 7 bases between. The length of the CDR3 is 13 residues. The CDR3 DNA reads TGTGCCAGTAGTATAGGAGTATCCACTGAAGCTTTCTTT. Its protein is CASSIGVSTEAFF.

This clone was observed a handful of times. The chain joins TRBV7-9 to TRBJ2-1; 13 nucleotides agree with TRBD2. CDR3 length equals 17 residues. V was pared by 5 bases and J by 9 bases, with 13 bases of the junction left unmatched. The germline CDR1 and CDR2 sequences are SEHNR and FQNEAQ (reference sequence). This CDR3 reads CASSPQRLAGGRGEQFF. The CDR3 bases are TGTGCCAGCAGCCCGCAACGACTAGCGGGAGGTAGAGGTGAGCAGTTCTTC.

The chain has TRBV9 and TRBJ2-7, with 7 bases that match TRBD1. The V segment lost 3 bases and the J segment 4 bases; nucleotides outside the gene matches: 7. This CDR3 is built from 14 residues. Per the germline V gene, CDR1 is SGDLS and CDR2 is YYNGEE. The CDR3 DNA sequence: TGTGCCAGCAGCGCAGGGACAGAACCTTACGAGCAGTACTTC. Protein product: CASSAGTEPYEQYF.

J is TRBJ2-1 and V is TRBV10-3; 13 bases map to TRBD2. The germline V gene encodes CDR1 ENHRY and CDR2 SYGVKD. V lost 10 bases to trimming and J lost 10 bases; unmatched junction nucleotides: 7. The CDR3 is made up of 13 amino acids. The CDR3 sequence is CATGLAGVGEQFF. The DNA of the CDR3 is TGTGCCACCGGACTAGCGGGAGTGGGGGAGCAGTTCTTC.

The V call is TRBV9, the J call TRBJ2-1; tentative D call: TRBD2 (6 bases). Germline V gives CDR1 SGDLS, CDR2 YYNGEE. The V gene lost 4 bases and the J gene lost 5 bases, with 22 bases spanning the gap. The CDR3 runs 17 residues. This chain's CDR3 is CASSPRSQRAANNEQFF. CDR3 DNA sequence: TGTGCCAGCAGCCCCCGCTCCCAGCGGGCTGCGAACAATGAGCAGTTCTTC.

The chain is built from TRBV30 and TRBJ2-7; 9 nucleotides agree with TRBD1. CDR3 length: 12 residues. V lost 8 bases to trimming and J lost 2 bases; unmatched junction nucleotides: 4. Germline V gives CDR1 GTSNPN, CDR2 SVGIG (reference sequence). In DNA, the CDR3 is TGTGCCGGTGACAGGGGGACCTACGAGCAGTACTTC. Protein: CAGDRGTYEQYF.

V gene TRBV6-6 combines with J gene TRBJ2-5, with a possible D match to TRBD2 (6 bases). The V and J ends lost 5 bases and 5 bases respectively, with 12 bases between them. The CDR3 extends over 13 amino acids. Germline-derived CDR1 and CDR2 are MNHNY and SVGAGI (reference sequence). CDR3 nucleotides: TGTGCCAGCAGTACGATCGGAGGGGAGACCCAGTACTTC. Translating gives CASSTIGGETQYF.

V gene TRBV6-6 combines with J gene TRBJ1-1; 11 bases are a match to TRBD1. Germline CDR1 MNHNY, CDR2 SVGAGI (reference sequence). V was clipped by 10 bases and J by 5 bases; unmatched bases: 6. This CDR3 spans 13 amino acids. CDR3 nucleotide sequence: TGTGCCACCGGACAGGGGGCGAGAACTGAAGCTTTCTTT. This codes for CATGQGARTEAFF.

The J gene is TRBJ2-7, the V gene TRBV10-3; tentative D call: TRBD2 (5 bases). The CDR3 is 17 residues long. Germline V gene lookup returns CDR1 ENHRY and CDR2 SYGVKD. Trimming took 0 bases from V and 2 from J, leaving 17 bases between them. The CDR3 nucleotides read TGTGCCATCAGTGAGTCGAACGCTGATCGGGGAGCCTACGAGCAGTACTTC. Translating gives CAISESNADRGAYEQYF.

This clone came up once. The chain couples TRBV28 to TRBJ2-1; D might be TRBD1 (6 bases). Germline V gene lookup returns CDR1 MDHEN and CDR2 SYDVKM. The CDR3 runs to 14 residues. The V and J ends lost 6 bases and 5 bases respectively, with 14 bases between them. In nucleotides, the CDR3 is TGTGCCAGCAGCTACCAGGGGACCGACAATGAGCAGTTCTTC. This encodes CASSYQGTDNEQFF.

The chain recombines TRBV5-1 with TRBJ2-7; TRBD2 agrees at 9 bases. This CDR3 has 15 residues. Germline V CDR1 and CDR2: SGHRS, YFSETQ. Trimming cost V 7 bases and J 0 bases; bases outside gene matches: 8. The CDR3 DNA is TGCGCCAGCCGCTCCGGGACTAGCAGCTCCTACGAGCAGTACTTC. Residues: CASRSGTSSSYEQYF. Full variable domain (outside the CDR3, taken from reference TRBV5-1 and TRBJ2-7): KAGVTQTPRYLIKTRGQQVTLSCSPISGHRSVSWYQQTPGQGLQFLFEYFSETQRNKGNFPGRFSGRQFSNSRSEMNVSTLELGDSALYLCASRSGTSSSYEQYFGPGTRLTVT.

V gene TRBV9 combines with J gene TRBJ2-3, with D uncertain. The CDR3 loop spans 14 amino acids. Trimming pared 7 bases from V and 2 bases from J, leaving 14 bases between. The germline V gene has CDR1 SGDLS and CDR2 YYNGEE. This chain's CDR3 is CASQDSPNTDTQYF. In DNA form, the CDR3 reads TGTGCCAGCCAAGACTCCCCTAACACAGATACGCAGTATTTT. Based on the CDR3 plus reference TRBV9 and TRBJ2-3, the full variable domain is DSGVTQTPKHLITATGQRVTLRCSPRSGDLSVYWYQQSLDQGLQFLIQYYNGEERAKGNILERFSAQQFPDLHSELNLSSLELGDSALYFCASQDSPNTDTQYFGPGTRLTVL.

The chain joins TRBV29-1 to TRBJ2-1; D is unclear. The germline CDR1 and CDR2 sequences are SQVTM and ANQGSEA. This CDR3 has 10 residues. V was clipped by 4 bases and J by 10 bases, with 8 bases between them. The CDR3 DNA reads TGCAGCGTTGGTGGGCCGGAGCAGTTCTTC. It translates to CSVGGPEQFF.

This clone was seen once. This rearrangement joins TRBV2 to TRBJ2-5; a possible D gene is TRBD1 (5 bases). V lost 5 bases and J lost 2, with 21 bases in between. The V gene's germline CDR1 is SNHLY and CDR2 FYNNEI. The CDR3 extends over 17 amino acids. This CDR3 reads CASSQIHRRVEQETQYF. For the CDR3, the DNA is TGTGCCAGCAGTCAAATACACAGGAGAGTGGAGCAAGAGACCCAGTACTTC. The full variable domain, its missing parts supplied by reference TRBV2 and TRBJ2-5, is EPEVTQTPSHQVTQMGQEVILRCVPISNHLYFYWYRQILGQKVEFLVSFYNNEISEKSEIFDDQFSVERPDGSNFTLKIRSTKLEDSAMYFCASSQIHRRVEQETQYFGPGTRLLVL.

In this sample, this clone turned up once. The V call is TRBV4-2, the J call TRBJ2-2; 9 bases align to TRBD2. Trimming at V came to 2 bases and at J to 3 bases, leaving 10 bases not matched to a gene. The CDR3 runs to 18 residues. Germline V gene data show CDR1 as LGHNA and CDR2 as YNFKEQ. The CDR3, as DNA: TGTGCCAGCAGCCAATTATCAGCGGGACTAGCTTACACCGGGGAGCTGTTTTTT. Protein product: CASSQLSAGLAYTGELFF.

J is TRBJ2-5 and V is TRBV14; the D gene is possibly TRBD1 (5 bases). The CDR3 runs to 18 residues. V lost 2 bases and J 1 base, leaving 20 bases between the germline ends. CDR1 and CDR2 (germline): SGHDN, FVKESK. The CDR3 loop reads CASSQRGHGVDPQETQYF. Here the CDR3 DNA reads TGTGCCAGCAGCCAAAGAGGACATGGTGTGGACCCCCAAGAGACCCAGTACTTC. Full variable domain (outside the CDR3, taken from reference TRBV14 and TRBJ2-5): EAGVTQFPSHSVIEKGQTVTLRCDPISGHDNLYWYRRVMGKEIKFLLHFVKESKQDESGMPNNRFLAERTGGTYSTLKVQPAELEDSGVYFCASSQRGHGVDPQETQYFGPGTRLLVL.

The gene calls are TRBV28 and TRBJ1-5; no clear D gene. The CDR3 loop spans 15 amino acids. V lost 4 bases to trimming and J lost 2 bases, with 12 bases between them. Germline CDR1 MDHEN, CDR2 SYDVKM. DNA for the CDR3: TGTGCCAGCAGTTGGGAGGGCGCGGGCAATCAGCCCCAGCATTTT. Its translation is CASSWEGAGNQPQHF.

This chain connects TRBV7-2 to TRBJ2-5; TRBD1 matches 8 bases. V lost 7 bases, J lost 4 bases, and 8 bases stayed unmatched. The CDR3 consists of 14 residues. The V gene's germline CDR1 is SGHTA and CDR2 FQGNSA. CDR3 bases: TGTGCCAGCACCAACTCCGGGACAGGAGAGACCCAGTACTTC. It translates to CASTNSGTGETQYF.

The J gene is TRBJ2-3, the V gene TRBV11-2; 7 bases map to TRBD1. CDR3 length: 18 amino acids. Trimming cost V 0 bases and J 1 base; bases outside gene matches: 10. Germline CDR1 is SGHAT and CDR2 is FQNNGV. The CDR3: CASSLDPTGFGGTDTQYF. The CDR3 coding sequence is TGTGCCAGCAGCTTAGACCCGACAGGGTTCGGAGGCACAGATACGCAGTATTTT.

V gene TRBV19 combines with J gene TRBJ2-5; 8 bases match TRBD1. Germline CDR1 and CDR2: LNHDA and SQIVND (reference sequence). The length of the CDR3 is 13 residues. J lost 1 base, V lost 9 bases, and 4 bases had no gene match. The chain's CDR3 is CASGTGAQETQYF. Here the CDR3 DNA reads TGTGCCAGCGGGACAGGTGCCCAAGAGACCCAGTACTTC.